This T cell receptor beta chain was identified during a study of neoadjuvant nivolumab and ipilimumab in lung cancer. Study conclusions and caveats: Blood richness before therapy tracked richness in tumors resected after neoadjuvant therapy. Only a single major-pathologic-response sample was available for clonality analysis. From pretherapy to surgery, tumor richness and clonality rose with dual therapy. Only a small number of samples underwent TCR sequencing.

Only in-frame clones appear in the TCRdb table, and some are missing; sequencing was by immunoSEQ multiplex PCR. The sample gives 20,000 or so clones, 75% to 85% of which show up once; roughly 7.1% is in the top ten. In the case of this clone: Antigen unknown.

The CDR3 has 13 residues. Trimming cost V 5 bases and J 3 bases, with 11 bases left between them. Germline CDR1 reads SGHVS; CDR2 reads FQNEAQ. The chain recombines TRBV7-8 with TRBJ2-7; unclear D gene. The source material was tumor tissue, sampled after neoadjuvant nivolumab, alone or with ipilimumab, at or shortly before surgery. The receptor was isolated from an adult with non-small cell lung cancer. CDR3 loop: CASSRTPDYEQYF. The CDR3 DNA reads as TGTGCCAGCAGCAGAACCCCAGACTACGAGCAGTACTTC. Variable domain in full (rest from reference TRBV7-8 and TRBJ2-7): GAGVSQSPRYKVAKRGQDVALRCDPISGHVSLFWYQQALGQGPEFLTYFQNEAQLDKSGLPSDRFFAERPEGSVSTLKIQRTQQEDSAVYLCASSRTPDYEQYFGPGTRLTVT.